This is a list of T cell receptor beta chains from one sample in a study of T cell repertoires in cytomegalovirus infection. In TCRdb, the reads were re-called with MiXCR into one record per CDR3 protein. The sample has 740,000 or so distinct CDR3 sequences; 35% are singletons. The sample consisted of PBMCs. The origin of the receptors is a human donor in good health (CMV status not recorded). Some clones in this sample may be carry-over from other donors' samples. Each CDR3 is given with its conserved first and last residue. The order of the fields is D gene, clone size, V gene, J gene, CDR3 DNA, CDR3 protein. The D gene is left open where the match is weak. Size tells how often a clone was seen (once, few, many) or the class of an expanded clone, and some rows leave it out.

D: NA; size: NA; V: TRBV12-3/TRBV12-4; J: TRBJ2-1; DNA: TGTGCCAGCAGTCTACAAACAGGGACCGCAAGGAATGAGCAGTTCTTC; CDR3: CASSLQTGTARNEQFF
D: NA; size: NA; V: TRBV6-5; J: TRBJ1-3; DNA: TGTGCCAGCAGTGTGAGTGGAACTGGAAACACCATATATTTT; CDR3: CASSVSGTGNTIYF
D: NA; size: NA; V: TRBV4-1; J: TRBJ1-1; DNA: TGCGCCAGCAGCCCCCGACTGGTCACTGAAGCTTTCTTT; CDR3: CASSPRLVTEAFF
D: TRBD2; size: NA; V: TRBV7-2; J: TRBJ2-7; DNA: TGTGCCAGCAGCAAGGGGACTAGCGGGAGGAGCCAGCAGTACTTC; CDR3: CASSKGTSGRSQQYF
D: NA; size: NA; V: TRBV12-3/TRBV12-4; J: TRBJ1-1; DNA: TGTGCCAGCAGTCCGCGGGACCTCCAAAGCGGGACTGAAGCTTTCTTT; CDR3: CASSPRDLQSGTEAFF
D: NA; size: few; V: TRBV30; J: TRBJ1-1; DNA: TGTGCCTGGAGTCCCTTGGTAGGGGCCACTGAAGCTTTCTTT; CDR3: CAWSPLVGATEAFF
D: NA; size: few; V: TRBV28; J: TRBJ2-1; DNA: TGTGCCAGCAGTTTGCGCAGCGGATACAATGAGCAGTTCTTC; CDR3: CASSLRSGYNEQFF
D: NA; size: few; V: TRBV29-1; J: TRBJ1-2; DNA: TGCAGCGTTGAGGGTTCCGACGAGGGGAATAACTATGGCTACACCTTC; CDR3: CSVEGSDEGNNYGYTF
D: TRBD1; size: few; V: TRBV7-2; J: TRBJ1-1; DNA: TGTGCCAGCAGCCCCGGGACAGGGTATGAAGCTTTCTTT; CDR3: CASSPGTGYEAFF
D: NA; size: NA; V: TRBV28; J: TRBJ2-7; DNA: TGTGCCAGCAGTTTTTCAGGGTCTGTCAACGAGCAGTACTTC; CDR3: CASSFSGSVNEQYF
D: TRBD1; size: once; V: TRBV20-1; J: TRBJ2-5; DNA: TGCAGTGCTGGACAGGGGGAGACCCAGTACTTC; CDR3: CSAGQGETQYF
D: TRBD1; size: NA; V: TRBV5-1; J: TRBJ1-1; DNA: TGCGCCAGCAGCATGGACAGGGCCACTGAAGCTTTCTTT; CDR3: CASSMDRATEAFF
D: NA; size: few; V: TRBV6-6; J: TRBJ1-2; DNA: TGTGCCAGCGTCCGAAGCTATGGCTACACCTTC; CDR3: CASVRSYGYTF
D: NA; size: few; V: TRBV27; J: TRBJ2-4; DNA: TGTGCCGGGAGTCCTACAGGGTCCCTTGCCAAAAACATTCAGTACTTC; CDR3: CAGSPTGSLAKNIQYF
D: NA; size: NA; V: TRBV9; J: TRBJ1-1; DNA: TGTGCCAGCAGCTCACTAGTGAGCGATTCTGAAGCTTTCTTT; CDR3: CASSSLVSDSEAFF
D: TRBD2; size: NA; V: TRBV7-9; J: TRBJ2-7; DNA: TGTGCCAGCAGCTGGGACTACTCCTACGAGCAGTACTTC; CDR3: CASSWDYSYEQYF
D: TRBD1; size: NA; V: TRBV5-8; J: TRBJ2-5; DNA: TGTGCCAGCAGCCCGGGACAGGGGGCGTTGAAGACCCAGTACTTC; CDR3: CASSPGQGALKTQYF
D: TRBD1; size: many; V: TRBV6-1; J: TRBJ1-1; DNA: TGTGCCAGCAGTGGAAGGACAGGGACCACTGAAGCTTTCTTT; CDR3: CASSGRTGTTEAFF
D: NA; size: many; V: TRBV7-2; J: TRBJ2-3; DNA: TGTGCCAGCAGCCCCTGGGGGACCGGGGATACGCAGTATTTT; CDR3: CASSPWGTGDTQYF
D: NA; size: few; V: TRBV7-9; J: TRBJ1-2; DNA: TGTGCCAGCAGCGACCTCACACGGCATCACGGCTACACCTTC; CDR3: CASSDLTRHHGYTF
D: NA; size: few; V: TRBV7-3; J: TRBJ1-1; DNA: TGTGCCAGCAGTTACATGTCAGCCGTAATGAACACTGAAGCTTTCTTT; CDR3: CASSYMSAVMNTEAFF
D: NA; size: many; V: TRBV7-2; J: TRBJ2-4; DNA: TGTGCCAGCAGCACCCAAGGACCGGGGACCAAAAACATTCAGTACTTC; CDR3: CASSTQGPGTKNIQYF
D: NA; size: NA; V: TRBV7-2; J: TRBJ2-7; DNA: TGTGCCAGCAGCTTTCTTTCACAGGGCTACGAGCAGTACTTC; CDR3: CASSFLSQGYEQYF
D: TRBD2; size: many; V: TRBV11-1; J: TRBJ2-7; DNA: TGTGCCAGCAGCCGGACTAGCGGGGTCTACGAGCAGTACTTC; CDR3: CASSRTSGVYEQYF
D: TRBD1; size: many; V: TRBV28; J: TRBJ2-7; DNA: TGTGCCAGCCAGAGGGGGCTCGAGCAGTACTTC; CDR3: CASQRGLEQYF
D: NA; size: NA; V: TRBV9; J: TRBJ1-2; DNA: TGTGCCAGCAGCGCTAAGAGGGGCCTTCGCTATGGCTACACCTTC; CDR3: CASSAKRGLRYGYTF
D: NA; size: NA; V: TRBV6-4; J: TRBJ2-3; DNA: TGTGCCAGCAGTGACCGAGACAGCCCGAGCACAGATACGCAGTATTTT; CDR3: CASSDRDSPSTDTQYF
D: NA; size: NA; V: TRBV7-2; J: TRBJ2-1; DNA: TGTGCCAGCAGCATAAGTCCTAGCGTAAATGAGCAGTTCTTC; CDR3: CASSISPSVNEQFF
D: TRBD2; size: NA; V: TRBV28; J: TRBJ2-3; DNA: TGTGCCAGCCAGGCGGGGGGCCCCACAGATACGCAGTATTTT; CDR3: CASQAGGPTDTQYF
D: TRBD1; size: many; V: TRBV7-2; J: TRBJ1-2; DNA: TGTGCCAGCAGCTCCCCAGGGGGGGGATTCGTCCCCTATGGCTACACCTTC; CDR3: CASSSPGGGFVPYGYTF
D: NA; size: NA; V: TRBV4-1; J: TRBJ2-3; DNA: TGCGCCAGCAGCCAGCTGACAGATACGCAGTATTTT; CDR3: CASSQLTDTQYF
D: NA; size: many; V: TRBV7-3; J: TRBJ1-2; DNA: TGTGCCAGCAGCTTAAGGAAGGGCTATGGCTACACCTTC; CDR3: CASSLRKGYGYTF